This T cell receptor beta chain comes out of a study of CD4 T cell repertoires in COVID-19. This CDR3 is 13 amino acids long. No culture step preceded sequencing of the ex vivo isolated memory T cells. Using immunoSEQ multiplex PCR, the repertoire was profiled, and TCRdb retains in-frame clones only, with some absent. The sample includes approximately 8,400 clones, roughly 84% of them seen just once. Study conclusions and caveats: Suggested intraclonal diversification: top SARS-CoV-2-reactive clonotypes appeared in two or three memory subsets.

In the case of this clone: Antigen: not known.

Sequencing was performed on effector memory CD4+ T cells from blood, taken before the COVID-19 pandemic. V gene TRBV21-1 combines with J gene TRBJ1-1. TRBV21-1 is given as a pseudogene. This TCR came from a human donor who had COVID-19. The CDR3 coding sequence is TGTGCCAGCAGCATAGGACGGGAAACGGAAGCTTTCTTT. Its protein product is CASSIGRETEAFF.